This T cell receptor (beta chain) was found in a study of blood T cells in healthy people across ages. Study results and caveats: The study lacked donor CMV status, which possibly confounded expanded clonotype changes. TCR beta diversity was tightly associated with the proportion of naive T cells. The recorded TCR beta diversity per million T cells decreased in a roughly linear manner with age.

The CDR3 length is 14 residues. V was cut by 3 bases and J by 4 bases, with 9 bases left in between. Looked up from germline, CDR1 is MGHDK and CDR2 is SYGVNS. Only a few counts were recorded for this clonotype. Its antigen remains unidentified. Ranging in age from roughly 6 to 90, the donors were healthy Caucasian individuals from Russia. Together with a sample-barcoded 5' primer, a J-beta primer mix was included in a second PCR lasting roughly 6 to 12 cycles. Using its own MiXCR run on the 5' RACE reads, TCRdb lists one record per CDR3 protein. The sample consists of roughly 730,000 distinct CDR3 sequences, approximately 53% of them appearing once.

The sample taken for sequencing was blood. The gene calls are TRBV25-1 and TRBJ1-4; D uncertain. The sequence came from a middle-aged man in good health. The CDR3 nucleotides are TGTGCCAGCAGTGACGCCGCTCGTAATGAAAAACTGTTTTTT. This translates into CASSDAARNEKLFF.